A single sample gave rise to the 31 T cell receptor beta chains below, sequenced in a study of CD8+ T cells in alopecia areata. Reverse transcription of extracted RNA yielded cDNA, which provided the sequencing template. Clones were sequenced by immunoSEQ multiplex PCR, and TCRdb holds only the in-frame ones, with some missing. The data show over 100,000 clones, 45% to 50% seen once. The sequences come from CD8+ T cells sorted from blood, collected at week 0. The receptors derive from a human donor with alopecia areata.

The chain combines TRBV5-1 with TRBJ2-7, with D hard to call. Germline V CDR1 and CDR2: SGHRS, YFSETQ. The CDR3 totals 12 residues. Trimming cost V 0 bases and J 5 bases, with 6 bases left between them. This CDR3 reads CASSLVGHEQYF. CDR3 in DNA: TGCGCCAGCAGCTTGGTGGGTCACGAGCAGTACTTC.

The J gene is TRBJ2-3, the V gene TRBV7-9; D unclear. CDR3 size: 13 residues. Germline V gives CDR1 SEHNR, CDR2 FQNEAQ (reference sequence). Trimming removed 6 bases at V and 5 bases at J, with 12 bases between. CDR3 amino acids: CASSGRRLDTQYF. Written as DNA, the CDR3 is TGTGCCAGCAGTGGGCGACGGCTAGATACGCAGTATTTT.

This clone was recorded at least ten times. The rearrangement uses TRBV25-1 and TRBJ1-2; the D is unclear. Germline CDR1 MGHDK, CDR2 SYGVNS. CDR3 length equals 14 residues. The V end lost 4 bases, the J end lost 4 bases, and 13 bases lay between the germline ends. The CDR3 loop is CASSAPGRSYGYTF. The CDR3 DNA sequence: TGTGCCAGCAGTGCCCCCGGGAGATCCTATGGCTACACCTTC.

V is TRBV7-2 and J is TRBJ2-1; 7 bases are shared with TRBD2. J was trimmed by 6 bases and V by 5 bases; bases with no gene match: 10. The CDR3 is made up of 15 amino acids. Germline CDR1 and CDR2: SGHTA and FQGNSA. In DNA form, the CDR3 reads TGTGCCAGCAGCCTAGGGAGGGACTATGGCAATGAGCAGTTCTTC. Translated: CASSLGRDYGNEQFF.

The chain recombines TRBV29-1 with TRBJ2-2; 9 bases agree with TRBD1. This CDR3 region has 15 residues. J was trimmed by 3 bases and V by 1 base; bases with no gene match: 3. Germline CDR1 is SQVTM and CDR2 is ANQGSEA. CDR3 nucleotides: TGCAGCGTTGAAGGGACAGGGGTAGACACCGGGGAGCTGTTTTTT. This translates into CSVEGTGVDTGELFF.

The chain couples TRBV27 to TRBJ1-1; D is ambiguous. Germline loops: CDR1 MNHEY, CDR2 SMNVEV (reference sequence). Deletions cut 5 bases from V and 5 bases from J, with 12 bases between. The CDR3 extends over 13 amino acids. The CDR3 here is CASSIFSYTEAFF. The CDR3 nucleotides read TGTGCCAGCAGTATATTCTCGTATACTGAAGCTTTCTTT.

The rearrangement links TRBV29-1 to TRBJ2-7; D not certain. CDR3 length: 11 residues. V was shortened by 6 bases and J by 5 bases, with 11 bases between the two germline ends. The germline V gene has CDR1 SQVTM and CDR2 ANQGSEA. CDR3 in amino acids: CSVQNGHEQYF. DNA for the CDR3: TGCAGCGTCCAAAACGGGCACGAGCAGTACTTC.

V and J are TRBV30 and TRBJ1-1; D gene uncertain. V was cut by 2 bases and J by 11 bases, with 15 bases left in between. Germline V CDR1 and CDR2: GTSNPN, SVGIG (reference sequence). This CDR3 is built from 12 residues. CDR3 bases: TGTGCCTGGAGTATTACGACGGTCGAGGCTTTCTTT. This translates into CAWSITTVEAFF.

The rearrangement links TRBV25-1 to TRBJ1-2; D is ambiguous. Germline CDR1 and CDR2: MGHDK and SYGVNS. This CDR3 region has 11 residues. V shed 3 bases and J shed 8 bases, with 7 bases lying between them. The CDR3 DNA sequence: TGTGCCAGCAGTGAGGGGAGAGGCTACACCTTC. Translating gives CASSEGRGYTF.

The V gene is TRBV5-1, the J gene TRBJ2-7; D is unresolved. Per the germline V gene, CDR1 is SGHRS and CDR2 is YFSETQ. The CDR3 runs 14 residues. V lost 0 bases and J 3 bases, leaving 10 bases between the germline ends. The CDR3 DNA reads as TGCGCCAGCAGCTTGGGAGGTGGGGTCTACGAGCAGTACTTC. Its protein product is CASSLGGGVYEQYF.

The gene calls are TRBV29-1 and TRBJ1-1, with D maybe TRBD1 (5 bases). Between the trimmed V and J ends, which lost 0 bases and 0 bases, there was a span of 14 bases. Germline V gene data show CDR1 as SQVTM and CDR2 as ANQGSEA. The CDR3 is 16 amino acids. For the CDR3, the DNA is TGCAGCGTTGAAGATTGGGACGGAAACATGAACACTGAAGCTTTCTTT. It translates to CSVEDWDGNMNTEAFF.

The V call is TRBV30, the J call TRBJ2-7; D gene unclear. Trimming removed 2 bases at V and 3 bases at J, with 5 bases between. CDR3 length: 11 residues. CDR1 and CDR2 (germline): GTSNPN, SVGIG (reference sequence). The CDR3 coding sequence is TGTGCCTGGAGTTTGAGCTACGAGCAGTACTTC. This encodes CAWSLSYEQYF. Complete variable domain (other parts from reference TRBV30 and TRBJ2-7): SQTIHQWPATLVQPVGSPLSLECTVEGTSNPNLYWYRQAAGRGLQLLFYSVGIGQISSEVPQNLSASRPQDRQFILSSKKLLLSDSGFYLCAWSLSYEQYFGPGTRLTVT.

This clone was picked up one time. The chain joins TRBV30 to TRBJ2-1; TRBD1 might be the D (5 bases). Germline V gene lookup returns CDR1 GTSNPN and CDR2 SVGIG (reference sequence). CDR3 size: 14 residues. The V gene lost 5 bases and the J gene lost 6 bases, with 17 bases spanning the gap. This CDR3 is CAWVYDQGFNEQFF. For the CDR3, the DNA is TGTGCCTGGGTGTACGACCAGGGATTCAATGAGCAGTTCTTC. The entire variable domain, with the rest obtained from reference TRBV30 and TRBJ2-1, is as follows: SQTIHQWPATLVQPVGSPLSLECTVEGTSNPNLYWYRQAAGRGLQLLFYSVGIGQISSEVPQNLSASRPQDRQFILSSKKLLLSDSGFYLCAWVYDQGFNEQFFGPGTRLTVL.

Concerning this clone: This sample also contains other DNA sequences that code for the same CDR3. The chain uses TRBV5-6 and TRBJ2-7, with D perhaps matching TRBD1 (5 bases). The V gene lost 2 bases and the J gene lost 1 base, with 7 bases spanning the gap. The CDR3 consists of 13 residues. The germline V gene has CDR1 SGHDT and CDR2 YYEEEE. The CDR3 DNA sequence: TGTGCCAGCAGCTTCAGGGAATCCTACGAGCAGTACTTC. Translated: CASSFRESYEQYF.

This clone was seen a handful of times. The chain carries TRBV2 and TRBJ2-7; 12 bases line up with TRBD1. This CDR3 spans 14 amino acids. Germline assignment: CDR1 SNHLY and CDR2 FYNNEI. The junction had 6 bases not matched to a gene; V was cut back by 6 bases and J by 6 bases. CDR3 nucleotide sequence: TGTGCCAGCAGAGGGACAGGGGGCGAGTCCGAGCAGTACTTC. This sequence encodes CASRGTGGESEQYF.

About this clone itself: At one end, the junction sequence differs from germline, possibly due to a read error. The DNA for the CDR3 is TGTGCCTGGACACCAGGGGAAGAGGCCCAGTACTTC. As protein: CAWTPGEEAQYF. This rearrangement joins TRBV30 to TRBJ2-5, with a weak D call TRBD1 (6 bases). CDR3 length: 12 amino acids. Germline loops: CDR1 GTSNPN, CDR2 SVGIG (reference sequence).

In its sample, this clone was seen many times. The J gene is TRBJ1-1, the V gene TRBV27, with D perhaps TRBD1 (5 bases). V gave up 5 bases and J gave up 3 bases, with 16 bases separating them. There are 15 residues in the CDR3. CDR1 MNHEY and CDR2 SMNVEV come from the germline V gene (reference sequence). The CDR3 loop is CASSPPPQGYTEAFF. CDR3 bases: TGTGCCAGCAGTCCTCCCCCCCAGGGTTACACTGAAGCTTTCTTT.

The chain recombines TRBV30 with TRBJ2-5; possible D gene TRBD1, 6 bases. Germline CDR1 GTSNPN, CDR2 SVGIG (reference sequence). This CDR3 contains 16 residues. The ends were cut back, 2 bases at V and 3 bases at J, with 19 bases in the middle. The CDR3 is CAWSSPSGHREETQYF. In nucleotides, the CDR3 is TGTGCCTGGAGTTCACCCTCGGGACACCGAGAAGAGACCCAGTACTTC.

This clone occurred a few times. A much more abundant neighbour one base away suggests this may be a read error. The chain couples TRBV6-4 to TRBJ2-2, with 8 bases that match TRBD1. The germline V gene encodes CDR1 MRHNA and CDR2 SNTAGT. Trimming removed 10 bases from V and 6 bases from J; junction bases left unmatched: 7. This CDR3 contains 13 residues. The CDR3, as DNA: TGTGCCACCGGGACAGGTGGTGCCGGGGAGCTGTTTTTT. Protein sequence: CATGTGGAGELFF.

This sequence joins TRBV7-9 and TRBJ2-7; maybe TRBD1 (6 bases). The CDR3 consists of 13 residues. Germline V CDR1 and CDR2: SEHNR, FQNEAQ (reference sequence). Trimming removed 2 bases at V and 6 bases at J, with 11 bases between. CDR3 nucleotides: TGTGCCAGCAGCTTACTGGGGGCAGCCGAGCAGTACTTC. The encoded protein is CASSLLGAAEQYF.

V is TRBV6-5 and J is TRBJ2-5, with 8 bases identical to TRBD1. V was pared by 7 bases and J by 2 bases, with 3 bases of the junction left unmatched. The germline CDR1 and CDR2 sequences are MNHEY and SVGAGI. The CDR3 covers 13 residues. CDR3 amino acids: CASTQGAQETQYF. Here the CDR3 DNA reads TGTGCCAGCACCCAGGGGGCTCAAGAGACCCAGTACTTC.

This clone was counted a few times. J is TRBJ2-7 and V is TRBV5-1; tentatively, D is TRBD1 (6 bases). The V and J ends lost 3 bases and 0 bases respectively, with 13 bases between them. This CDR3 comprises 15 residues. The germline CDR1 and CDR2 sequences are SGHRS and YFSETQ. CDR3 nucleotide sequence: TGCGCCAGCAGCTCGAGGGACACCGCCTCCTACGAGCAGTACTTC. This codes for CASSSRDTASYEQYF. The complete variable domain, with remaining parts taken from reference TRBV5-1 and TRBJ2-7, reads KAGVTQTPRYLIKTRGQQVTLSCSPISGHRSVSWYQQTPGQGLQFLFEYFSETQRNKGNFPGRFSGRQFSNSRSEMNVSTLELGDSALYLCASSSRDTASYEQYFGPGTRLTVT.

CDR3 protein: CASSPYTANTGELFF. The CDR3 nucleotides read TGTGCCAGCAGCCCTTACACAGCGAACACCGGGGAGCTGTTTTTT. The chain uses TRBV9 and TRBJ2-2; no clear D. The CDR3 spans 15 residues. Germline assignment: CDR1 SGDLS and CDR2 YYNGEE. V was trimmed by 4 bases and J by 0 bases, leaving 10 bases between them.

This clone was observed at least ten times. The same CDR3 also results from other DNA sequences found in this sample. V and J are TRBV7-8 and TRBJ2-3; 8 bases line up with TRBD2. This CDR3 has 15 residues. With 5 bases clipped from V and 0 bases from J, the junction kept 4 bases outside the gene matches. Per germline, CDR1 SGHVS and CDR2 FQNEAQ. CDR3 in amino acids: CASSPQRGSTDTQYF. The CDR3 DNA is TGTGCCAGCAGCCCCCAGCGGGGGAGCACAGATACGCAGTATTTT.

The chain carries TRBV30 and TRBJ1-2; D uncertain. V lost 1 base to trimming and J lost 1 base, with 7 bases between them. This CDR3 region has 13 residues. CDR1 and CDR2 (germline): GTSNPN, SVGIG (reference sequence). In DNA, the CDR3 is TGTGCCTGGAGTGGAGGGATTAACTATGGCTACACCTTC. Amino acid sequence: CAWSGGINYGYTF. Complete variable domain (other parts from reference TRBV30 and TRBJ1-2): SQTIHQWPATLVQPVGSPLSLECTVEGTSNPNLYWYRQAAGRGLQLLFYSVGIGQISSEVPQNLSASRPQDRQFILSSKKLLLSDSGFYLCAWSGGINYGYTFGSGTRLTVV.

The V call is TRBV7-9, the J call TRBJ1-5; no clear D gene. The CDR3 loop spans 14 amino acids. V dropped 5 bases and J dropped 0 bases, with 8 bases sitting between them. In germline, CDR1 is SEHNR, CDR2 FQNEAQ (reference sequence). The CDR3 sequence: CASSPGNSNQPQHF. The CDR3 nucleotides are TGTGCCAGCAGCCCCGGGAATAGCAATCAGCCCCAGCATTTT.

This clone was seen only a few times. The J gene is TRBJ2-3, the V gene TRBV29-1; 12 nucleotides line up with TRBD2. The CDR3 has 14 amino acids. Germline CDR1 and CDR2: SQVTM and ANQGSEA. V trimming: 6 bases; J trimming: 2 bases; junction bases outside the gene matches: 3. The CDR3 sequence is CSVGLAGNTDTQYF. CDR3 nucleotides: TGCAGCGTAGGACTAGCGGGAAACACAGATACGCAGTATTTT.

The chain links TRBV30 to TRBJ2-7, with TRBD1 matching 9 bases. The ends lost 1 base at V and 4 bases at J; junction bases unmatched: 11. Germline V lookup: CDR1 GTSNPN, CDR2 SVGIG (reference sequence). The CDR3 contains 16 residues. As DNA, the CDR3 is TGTGCCTGGAGTGGAGGACTCGACAGGGGGTCTTACGAGCAGTACTTC. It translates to CAWSGGLDRGSYEQYF.

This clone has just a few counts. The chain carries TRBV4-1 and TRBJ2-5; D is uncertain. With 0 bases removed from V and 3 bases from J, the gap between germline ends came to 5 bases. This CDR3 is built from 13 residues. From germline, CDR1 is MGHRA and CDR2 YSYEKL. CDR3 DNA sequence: TGCGCCAGCAGCCAAGATGAAGAAGAGACCCAGTACTTC. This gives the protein CASSQDEEETQYF.

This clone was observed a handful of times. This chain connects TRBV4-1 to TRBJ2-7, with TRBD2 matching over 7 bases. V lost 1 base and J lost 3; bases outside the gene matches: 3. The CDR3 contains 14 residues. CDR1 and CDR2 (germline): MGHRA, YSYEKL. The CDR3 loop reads CASSQVKRGYEQYF. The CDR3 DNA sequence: TGCGCCAGCAGCCAAGTCAAGCGGGGCTACGAGCAGTACTTC.

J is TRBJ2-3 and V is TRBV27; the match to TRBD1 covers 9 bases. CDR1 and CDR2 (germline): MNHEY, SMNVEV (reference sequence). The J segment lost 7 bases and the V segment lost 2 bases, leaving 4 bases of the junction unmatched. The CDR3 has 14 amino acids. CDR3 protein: CASSLQTGGNTQYF. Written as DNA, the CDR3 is TGTGCCAGCAGTTTACAAACAGGGGGCAATACGCAGTATTTT.